Described below is a single T cell receptor beta chain sequence and its context. What it recognizes is unknown. This record comes from a study of radiotherapy plus CTLA-4 blockade in lung cancer. Study information: The study recorded objective responses in approximately 19% of patients and disease control in 25% to 35%.

CDR1 and CDR2 (germline): KGHSH, LQKENI. This CDR3 has 18 residues. The J segment lost 9 bases and the V segment lost 6 bases, leaving 21 bases of the junction unmatched. The assay was immunoSEQ multiplex PCR, and TCRdb's table has in-frame clones only and misses some. This sample has around 41,000 clones, with 65% to 75% found just once. Focal radiation was given together with CTLA-4 blockade (ipilimumab) to patients with chemo-refractory metastatic non-small-cell lung cancer. Study-level findings and limits: In blood, tumor-derived TCR clones expanded after radiotherapy plus ipilimumab.

Here the sequenced sample was peripheral blood, taken from a patient treated with radiotherapy plus ipilimumab. The TCR was taken from a human donor with non-small cell lung cancer who had a partial response to radiotherapy plus ipilimumab. The chain has TRBV18 and TRBJ2-1, with TRBD2 identical over 9 bases. The CDR3 DNA reads TGTGCCAGCTCCAACGAACCGGGTCTAGCGGGAAGATCGAGTGAGCAGTTCTTC. Translating it yields CASSNEPGLAGRSSEQFF.